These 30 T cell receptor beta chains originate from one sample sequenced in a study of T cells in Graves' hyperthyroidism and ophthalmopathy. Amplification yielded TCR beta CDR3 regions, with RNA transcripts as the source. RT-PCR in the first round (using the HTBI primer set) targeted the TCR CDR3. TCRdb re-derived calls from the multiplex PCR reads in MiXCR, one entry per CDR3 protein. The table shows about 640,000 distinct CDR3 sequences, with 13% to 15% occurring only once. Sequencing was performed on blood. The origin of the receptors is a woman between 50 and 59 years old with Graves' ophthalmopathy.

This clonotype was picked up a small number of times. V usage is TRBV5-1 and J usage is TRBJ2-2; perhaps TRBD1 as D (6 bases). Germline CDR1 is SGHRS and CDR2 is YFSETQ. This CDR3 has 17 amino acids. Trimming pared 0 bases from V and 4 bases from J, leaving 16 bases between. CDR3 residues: CASSLVVGQGSTGELFF. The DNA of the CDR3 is TGCGCCAGCAGCTTGGTTGTTGGGCAGGGGTCCACCGGGGAGCTGTTTTTT.

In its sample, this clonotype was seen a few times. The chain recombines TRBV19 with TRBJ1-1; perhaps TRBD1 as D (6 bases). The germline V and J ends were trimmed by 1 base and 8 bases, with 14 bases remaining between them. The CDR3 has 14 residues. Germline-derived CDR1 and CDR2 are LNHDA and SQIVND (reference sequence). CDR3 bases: TGTGCCAGTAGTATAGTCACCCGGGGGGCGGAAGCTTTCTTT. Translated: CASSIVTRGAEAFF. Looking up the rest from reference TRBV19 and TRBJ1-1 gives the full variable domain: DGGITQSPKYLFRKEGQNVTLSCEQNLNHDAMYWYRQDPGQGLRLIYYSQIVNDFQKGDIAEGYSVSREKKESFPLTVTSAQKNPTAFYLCASSIVTRGAEAFFGQGTRLTVV.

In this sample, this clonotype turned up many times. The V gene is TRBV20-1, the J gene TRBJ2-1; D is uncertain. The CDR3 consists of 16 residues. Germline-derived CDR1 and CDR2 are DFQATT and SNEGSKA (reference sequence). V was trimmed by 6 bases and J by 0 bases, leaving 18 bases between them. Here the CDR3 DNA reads TGCAGTGCGAAACTCACGGATTATAGCTCCTACAATGAGCAGTTCTTC. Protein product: CSAKLTDYSSYNEQFF.

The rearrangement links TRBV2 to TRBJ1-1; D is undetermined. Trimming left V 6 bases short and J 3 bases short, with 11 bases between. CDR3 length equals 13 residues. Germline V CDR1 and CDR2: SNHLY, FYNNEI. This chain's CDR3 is CASSMGWDTEAFF. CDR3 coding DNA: TGTGCCAGCAGCATGGGGTGGGACACTGAAGCTTTCTTT.

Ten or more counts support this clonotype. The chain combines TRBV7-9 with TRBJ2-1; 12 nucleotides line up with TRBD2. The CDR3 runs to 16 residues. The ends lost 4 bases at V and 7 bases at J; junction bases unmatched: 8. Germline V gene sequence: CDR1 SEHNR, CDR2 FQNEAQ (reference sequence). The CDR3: CASSSGLAGRGNEQFF. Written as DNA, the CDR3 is TGTGCCAGCAGCTCCGGACTAGCGGGGAGGGGAAATGAGCAGTTCTTC.

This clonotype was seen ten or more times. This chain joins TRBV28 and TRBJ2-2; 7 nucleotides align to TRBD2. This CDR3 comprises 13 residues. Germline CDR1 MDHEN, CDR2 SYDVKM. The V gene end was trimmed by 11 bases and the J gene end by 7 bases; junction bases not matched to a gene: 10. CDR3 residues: CALAGRLDGELFF. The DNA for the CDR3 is TGTGCCTTAGCCGGGAGGCTGGACGGGGAGCTGTTTTTT.

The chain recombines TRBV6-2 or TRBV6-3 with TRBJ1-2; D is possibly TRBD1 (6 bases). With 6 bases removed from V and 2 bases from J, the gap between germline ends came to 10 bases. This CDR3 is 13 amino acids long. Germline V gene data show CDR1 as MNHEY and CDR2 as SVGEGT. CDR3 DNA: TGTGCCAGCAGCCACAGGGTAAACTATGGCTACACCTTC. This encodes CASSHRVNYGYTF.

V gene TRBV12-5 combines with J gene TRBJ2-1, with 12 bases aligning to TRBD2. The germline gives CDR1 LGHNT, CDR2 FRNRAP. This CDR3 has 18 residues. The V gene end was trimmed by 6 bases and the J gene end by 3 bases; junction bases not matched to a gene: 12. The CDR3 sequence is CASGPLQLAGGHYNEQFF. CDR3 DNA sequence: TGTGCTAGTGGGCCCCTCCAACTAGCGGGAGGACACTACAATGAGCAGTTCTTC. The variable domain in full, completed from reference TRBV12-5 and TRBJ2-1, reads DARVTQTPRHKVTEMGQEVTMRCQPILGHNTVFWYRQTMMQGLELLAYFRNRAPLDDSGMPKDRFSAEMPDATLATLKIQPSEPRDSAVYFCASGPLQLAGGHYNEQFFGPGTRLTVL.

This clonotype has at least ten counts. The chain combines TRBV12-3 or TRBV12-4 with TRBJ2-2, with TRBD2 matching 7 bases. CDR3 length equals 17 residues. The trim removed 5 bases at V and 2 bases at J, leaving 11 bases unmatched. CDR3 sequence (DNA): TGTGCCAGCAGTACAGTAAAGGGACTACCAAACACCGGGGAGCTGTTTTTT. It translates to CASSTVKGLPNTGELFF.

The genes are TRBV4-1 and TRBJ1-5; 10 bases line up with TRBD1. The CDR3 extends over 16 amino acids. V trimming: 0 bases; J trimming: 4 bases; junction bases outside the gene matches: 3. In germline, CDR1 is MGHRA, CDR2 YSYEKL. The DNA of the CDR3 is TGCGCCAGCAGCCAAGAATGGGACAGGGGTAATCAGCCCCAGCATTTT. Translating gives CASSQEWDRGNQPQHF.

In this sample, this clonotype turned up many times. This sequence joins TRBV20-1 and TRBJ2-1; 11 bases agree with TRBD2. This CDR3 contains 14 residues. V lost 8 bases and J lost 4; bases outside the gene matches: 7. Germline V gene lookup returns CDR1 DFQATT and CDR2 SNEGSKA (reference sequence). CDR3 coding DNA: TGCAGTCTTTCTAGCGGGAGGTTATACAATGAGCAGTTCTTC. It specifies CSLSSGRLYNEQFF.

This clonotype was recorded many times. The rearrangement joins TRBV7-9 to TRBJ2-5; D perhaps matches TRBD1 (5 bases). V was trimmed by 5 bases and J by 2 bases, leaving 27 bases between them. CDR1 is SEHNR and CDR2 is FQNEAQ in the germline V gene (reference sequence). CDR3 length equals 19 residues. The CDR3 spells CASSPTPRGLGVLQETQYF. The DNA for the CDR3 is TGTGCCAGCAGCCCAACCCCCCGCGGCCTAGGGGTCCTTCAAGAGACCCAGTACTTC.

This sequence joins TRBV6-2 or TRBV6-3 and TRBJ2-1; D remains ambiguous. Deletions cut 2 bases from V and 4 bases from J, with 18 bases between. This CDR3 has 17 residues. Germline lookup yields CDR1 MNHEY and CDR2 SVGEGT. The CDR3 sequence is CASSYRASSVGYNEQFF. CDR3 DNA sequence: TGTGCCAGCAGTTACCGGGCTAGTAGTGTTGGATACAATGAGCAGTTCTTC.

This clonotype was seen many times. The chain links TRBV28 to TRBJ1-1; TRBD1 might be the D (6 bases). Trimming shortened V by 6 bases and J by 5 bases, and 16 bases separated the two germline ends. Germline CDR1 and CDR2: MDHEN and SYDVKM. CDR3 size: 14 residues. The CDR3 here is CASSLPGVRTEAFF. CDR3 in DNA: TGTGCCAGCAGCTTACCAGGGGTACGGACTGAAGCTTTCTTT.

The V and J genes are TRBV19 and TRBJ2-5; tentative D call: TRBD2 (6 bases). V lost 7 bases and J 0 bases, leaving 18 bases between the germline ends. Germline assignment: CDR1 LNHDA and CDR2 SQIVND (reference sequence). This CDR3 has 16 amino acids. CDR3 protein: CASKRRDSTNQETQYF. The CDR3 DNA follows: TGTGCCAGTAAGAGGAGGGACTCAACGAACCAAGAGACCCAGTACTTC.

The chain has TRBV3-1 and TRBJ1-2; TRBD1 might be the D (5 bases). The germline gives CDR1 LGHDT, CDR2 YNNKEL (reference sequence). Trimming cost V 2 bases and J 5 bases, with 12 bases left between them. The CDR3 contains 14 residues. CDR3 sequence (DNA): TGTGCCAGCAGCCAACCGGACAAGGAATATGGCTACACCTTC. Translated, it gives CASSQPDKEYGYTF.

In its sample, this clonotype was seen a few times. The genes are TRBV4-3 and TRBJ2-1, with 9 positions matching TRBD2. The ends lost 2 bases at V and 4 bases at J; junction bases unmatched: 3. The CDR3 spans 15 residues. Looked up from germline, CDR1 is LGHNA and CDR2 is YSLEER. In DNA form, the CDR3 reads TGCGCCAGCAGCCAAATGACTAGCGGATACAATGAGCAGTTCTTC. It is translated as CASSQMTSGYNEQFF.

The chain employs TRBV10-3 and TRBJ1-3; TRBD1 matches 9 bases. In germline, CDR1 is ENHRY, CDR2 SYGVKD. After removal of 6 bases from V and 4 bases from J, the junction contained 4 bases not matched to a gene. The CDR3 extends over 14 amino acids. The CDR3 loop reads CAIRPGTGGNTIYF. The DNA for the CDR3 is TGTGCCATCAGGCCCGGGACAGGGGGAAACACCATATATTTT.

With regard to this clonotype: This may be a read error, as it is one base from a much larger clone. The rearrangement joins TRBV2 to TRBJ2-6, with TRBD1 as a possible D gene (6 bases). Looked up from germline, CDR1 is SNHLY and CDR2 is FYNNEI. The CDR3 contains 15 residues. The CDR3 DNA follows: TGTGCCAGCAAATCAGGGGCTTACGGGGCCAACGCCCTGACTTTC. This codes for CASKSGAYGANALTF.

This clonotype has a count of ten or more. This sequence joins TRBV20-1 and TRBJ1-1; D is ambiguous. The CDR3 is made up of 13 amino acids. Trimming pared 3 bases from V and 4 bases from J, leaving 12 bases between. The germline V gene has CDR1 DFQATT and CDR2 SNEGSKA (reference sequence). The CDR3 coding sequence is TGCAGTGCTAGTTTGGCTCGTGTCACTGAAGCTTTCTTT. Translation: CSASLARVTEAFF.

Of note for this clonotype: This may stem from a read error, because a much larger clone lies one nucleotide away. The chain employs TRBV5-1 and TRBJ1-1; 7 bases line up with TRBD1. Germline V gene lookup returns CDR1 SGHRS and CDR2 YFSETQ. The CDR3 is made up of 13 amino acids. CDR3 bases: TGCGCCAGCAGCTCAGACAGGGAGTCTGAAGTTTTCTTT. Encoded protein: CASSSDRESEVFF.

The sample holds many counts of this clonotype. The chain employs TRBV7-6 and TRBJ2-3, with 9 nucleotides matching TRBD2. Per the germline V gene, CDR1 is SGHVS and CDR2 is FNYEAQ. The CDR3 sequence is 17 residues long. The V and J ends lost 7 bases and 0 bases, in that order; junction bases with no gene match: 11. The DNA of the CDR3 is TGTGCCAGCACCTATATCCGACTAGCGGTTAGCACAGATACGCAGTATTTT. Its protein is CASTYIRLAVSTDTQYF.

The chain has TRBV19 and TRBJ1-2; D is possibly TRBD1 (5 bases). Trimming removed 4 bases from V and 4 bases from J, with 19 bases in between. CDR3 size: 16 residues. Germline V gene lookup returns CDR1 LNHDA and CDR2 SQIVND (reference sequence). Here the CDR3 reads CASSNAVVGAGYGYTF. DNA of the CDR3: TGTGCCAGTAGTAATGCGGTGGTCGGGGCAGGCTATGGCTACACCTTC.

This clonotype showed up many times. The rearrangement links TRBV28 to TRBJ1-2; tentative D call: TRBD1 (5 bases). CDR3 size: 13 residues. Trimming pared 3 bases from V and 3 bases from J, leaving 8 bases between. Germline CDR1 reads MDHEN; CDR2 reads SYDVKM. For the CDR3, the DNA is TGTGCCAGCAGTTTGGGACGGCACTATGGCTACACCTTC. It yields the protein CASSLGRHYGYTF.

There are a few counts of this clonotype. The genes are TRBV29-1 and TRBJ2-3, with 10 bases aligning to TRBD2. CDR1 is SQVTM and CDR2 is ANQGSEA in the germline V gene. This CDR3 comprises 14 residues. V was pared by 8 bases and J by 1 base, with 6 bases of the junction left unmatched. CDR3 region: CSTTGTSGTDTQYF. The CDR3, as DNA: TGCAGCACCACAGGGACTAGCGGCACAGATACGCAGTATTTT.

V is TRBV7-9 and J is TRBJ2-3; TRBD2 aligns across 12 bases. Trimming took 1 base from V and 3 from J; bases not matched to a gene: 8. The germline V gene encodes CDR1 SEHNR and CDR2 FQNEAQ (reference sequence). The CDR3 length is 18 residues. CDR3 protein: CASSLELRLAGETDTQYF. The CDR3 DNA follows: TGTGCCAGCAGCTTAGAACTAAGACTAGCGGGAGAGACAGATACGCAGTATTTT. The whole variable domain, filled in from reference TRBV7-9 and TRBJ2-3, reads DTGVSQNPRHKITKRGQNVTFRCDPISEHNRLYWYRQTLGQGPEFLTYFQNEAQLEKSRLLSDRFSAERPKGSFSTLEIQRTEQGDSAMYLCASSLELRLAGETDTQYFGPGTRLTVL.

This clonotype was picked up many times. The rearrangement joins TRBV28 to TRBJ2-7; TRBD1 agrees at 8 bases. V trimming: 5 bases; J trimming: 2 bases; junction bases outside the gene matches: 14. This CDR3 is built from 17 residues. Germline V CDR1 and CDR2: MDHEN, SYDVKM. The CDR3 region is CASSTMRTGPLTYEQYF. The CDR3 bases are TGTGCCAGCAGTACGATGAGGACAGGGCCACTTACCTACGAGCAGTACTTC.

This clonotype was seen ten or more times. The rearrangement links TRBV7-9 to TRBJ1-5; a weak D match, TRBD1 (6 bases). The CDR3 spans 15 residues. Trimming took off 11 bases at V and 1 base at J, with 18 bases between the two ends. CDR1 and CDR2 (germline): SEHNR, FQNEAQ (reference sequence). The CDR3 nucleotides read TGTGCCGTGAGGGACAAAGCCGGGAGCAATCAGCCCCAGCATTTT. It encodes CAVRDKAGSNQPQHF. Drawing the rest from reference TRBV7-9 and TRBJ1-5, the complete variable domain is DTGVSQNPRHKITKRGQNVTFRCDPISEHNRLYWYRQTLGQGPEFLTYFQNEAQLEKSRLLSDRFSAERPKGSFSTLEIQRTEQGDSAMYLCAVRDKAGSNQPQHFGDGTRLSIL.

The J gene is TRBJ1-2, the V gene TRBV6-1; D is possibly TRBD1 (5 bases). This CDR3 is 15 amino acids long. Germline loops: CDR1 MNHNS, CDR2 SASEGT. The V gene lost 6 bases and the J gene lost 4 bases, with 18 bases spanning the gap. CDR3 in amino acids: CASSPSPDSAYGYTF. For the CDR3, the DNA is TGTGCCAGCAGCCCCTCCCCCGACAGTGCCTATGGCTACACCTTC.

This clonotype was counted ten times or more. The CDR3 DNA follows: TGTGCCAGCAGCTTTGCGGGAATCATGAACACTGAAGCTTTCTTT. As protein: CASSFAGIMNTEAFF. V and J are TRBV7-9 and TRBJ1-1; D not resolved. Germline V gene lookup returns CDR1 SEHNR and CDR2 FQNEAQ (reference sequence). CDR3 length: 15 amino acids. The V and J ends lost 3 bases and 0 bases respectively, with 11 bases between them. The full variable domain, rest sourced from reference TRBV7-9 and TRBJ1-1, is DTGVSQNPRHKITKRGQNVTFRCDPISEHNRLYWYRQTLGQGPEFLTYFQNEAQLEKSRLLSDRFSAERPKGSFSTLEIQRTEQGDSAMYLCASSFAGIMNTEAFFGQGTRLTVV.